These 22 T cell receptor beta chains came from one sample sequenced in a study of CD8+CD57+ T cells in acquired aplastic anemia. All patients picked for sequencing had shown, by flow cytometry, an expansion of CD8+CD57+ cells. Using genomic DNA as the template, TCR beta VDJ and CDR3 profiling was carried out. A single record per CDR3 protein comes from TCRdb applying MiXCR to the reads. The data contain around 430,000 distinct CDR3 sequences, under 40% of them singletons. The sequenced material came from sorted CD4+, CD8+, or CD8+CD57+ T cells (not recorded which) from PBMCs. These receptors all stem from a human donor with aplastic anemia.

This clonotype was detected only a few times. The V and J genes are TRBV4-1 and TRBJ1-6; D gene ambiguous. CDR3 length: 16 amino acids. V shed 0 bases and J shed 1 base, with 7 bases lying between them. The germline CDR1 and CDR2 sequences are MGHRA and YSYEKL. CDR3 amino acids: CASSQERGSYNSPLHF. The DNA for the CDR3 is TGCGCCAGCAGCCAAGAGCGGGGTTCCTATAATTCACCCCTCCACTTT.

This clonotype was seen a handful of times. The chain employs TRBV6-1 and TRBJ1-1, with D hard to call. This CDR3 region has 12 residues. Germline V lookup: CDR1 MNHNS, CDR2 SASEGT. V lost 6 bases, J lost 5 bases, and 10 bases lay in between. DNA for the CDR3: TGTGCCAGCAGCTTCACTGGGACTGAAGCTTTCTTT. Translated, it gives CASSFTGTEAFF.

A note on this clonotype: This may come from a read error, since a much larger clone is one base off. The chain is built from TRBV15 and TRBJ2-6; D perhaps matches TRBD1 (5 bases). This CDR3 has 17 amino acids. Germline lookup yields CDR1 LNHNV and CDR2 YYDKDF (reference sequence). The CDR3 sequence is CATSRDRKASGASVLTF. Here the CDR3 DNA reads TGTGCCACCAGCAGAGATCGGAAAGCCTCTGGGGCCAGCGTCCTGACTTTC.

The chain is built from TRBV3-1 and TRBJ2-3; 10 bases align to TRBD1. This CDR3 has 15 amino acids. Trimming cost V 5 bases and J 6 bases; bases outside gene matches: 8. Germline-derived CDR1 and CDR2 are LGHDT and YNNKEL (reference sequence). CDR3 in amino acids: CASSSWDRGSDTQYF. Written as DNA, the CDR3 is TGTGCCAGCAGCTCTTGGGACAGGGGTTCGGATACGCAGTATTTT.

The genes are TRBV25-1 and TRBJ1-6; tentatively, D is TRBD1 (5 bases). CDR1 is MGHDK and CDR2 is SYGVNS in the germline V gene. V lost 5 bases and J 8 bases, leaving 22 bases between the germline ends. CDR3 length: 17 amino acids. Written as DNA, the CDR3 is TGTGCCAGCAGTCCCTTGCTGTTGAGGGACGATGATTCACCCCTCCACTTT. Translating it yields CASSPLLLRDDDSPLHF.

This clonotype was observed a handful of times. The chain uses TRBV7-9 and TRBJ1-1; D call uncertain. The CDR3 is 14 residues long. Germline V gene sequence: CDR1 SEHNR, CDR2 FQNEAQ (reference sequence). V was cut by 2 bases and J by 4 bases, with 11 bases left in between. CDR3 in DNA: TGTGCCAGCAGCTTACGGGGAGTGAGCACTGAAGCTTTCTTT. This gives the protein CASSLRGVSTEAFF. Based on the CDR3 plus reference TRBV7-9 and TRBJ1-1, the full variable domain is DTGVSQNPRHKITKRGQNVTFRCDPISEHNRLYWYRQTLGQGPEFLTYFQNEAQLEKSRLLSDRFSAERPKGSFSTLEIQRTEQGDSAMYLCASSLRGVSTEAFFGQGTRLTVV.

DNA for the CDR3: TGTGCCAGCAGCTTGCCGAATAGCGGGGGGGTAGGGGAGCAGTACTTC. As protein: CASSLPNSGGVGEQYF. V and J are TRBV5-4 and TRBJ2-7, with 11 bases identical to TRBD2. The CDR3 is made up of 16 amino acids. Germline CDR1 and CDR2: SGHNT and YYREEE (reference sequence). The J segment lost 7 bases and the V segment lost 1 base, leaving 10 bases of the junction unmatched.

The CDR3 spells CASSRQGRSTDTQYF. The CDR3 DNA sequence: TGTGCCAGCAGCCGACAGGGCAGGAGCACAGATACGCAGTATTTT. The chain has TRBV25-1 and TRBJ2-3; the match to TRBD1 covers 7 bases. The CDR3 is made up of 15 amino acids. V lost 6 bases, J lost 0 bases, and 6 bases stayed unmatched. Germline CDR1 and CDR2: MGHDK and SYGVNS. Combining the CDR3 with reference TRBV25-1 and TRBJ2-3 gives the whole variable domain EADIYQTPRYLVIGTGKKITLECSQTMGHDKMYWYQQDPGMELHLIHYSYGVNSTEKGDLSSESTVSRIRTEHFPLTLESARPSHTSQYLCASSRQGRSTDTQYFGPGTRLTVL.

This clonotype occurred many times. The rearrangement links TRBV15 to TRBJ2-3, with TRBD2 as a possible D gene (6 bases). Per the germline V gene, CDR1 is LNHNV and CDR2 is YYDKDF (reference sequence). The V end lost 0 bases, the J end lost 2 bases, and 15 bases lay between the germline ends. The CDR3 has 17 amino acids. The CDR3: CATSRDALAGTTDTQYF. CDR3 nucleotides: TGTGCCACCAGCAGAGACGCTTTGGCGGGAACCACAGATACGCAGTATTTT.

About this clonotype itself: With a much larger clone just one base away, this may be a read error. V and J are TRBV7-2 and TRBJ1-1; no clear D. The length of the CDR3 is 13 residues. Germline lookup yields CDR1 SGHTA and CDR2 FQGNSA. The V and J ends lost 3 bases and 0 bases respectively, with 5 bases between them. The CDR3 nucleotides are TGTGCCAGCAGCTTTCAGCTGAACACTGAAGCTTTCTTT. Protein product: CASSFQLNTEAFF.

This clonotype has a count of ten or more. This chain uses TRBV25-1 with TRBJ1-3; TRBD1 agrees at 11 bases. The CDR3 runs 13 residues. CDR1 is MGHDK, CDR2 SYGVNS, per germline. Losses at the gene ends were 10 bases for V and 7 bases for J; bases not matched to a gene: 6. CDR3 nucleotides: TGTGCCACGGGGGGGACAGGGGGTAACACCATATATTTT. Translating it yields CATGGTGGNTIYF.

This clonotype was detected ten times or more. This chain uses TRBV11-2 with TRBJ1-6; TRBD1 is a possible D gene (5 bases). V lost 5 bases to trimming and J lost 7 bases, with 18 bases between them. Germline V CDR1 and CDR2: SGHAT, FQNNGV. The CDR3 has 16 amino acids. The CDR3 DNA follows: TGTGCCAGCAGCAACCGGGGCCCGAATCAGAATTCACCCCTCCACTTT. It codes for CASSNRGPNQNSPLHF.

The chain employs TRBV20-1 and TRBJ1-1; D possibly corresponds to TRBD1 (5 bases). V was cut by 6 bases and J by 3 bases, with 20 bases left in between. Per the germline V gene, CDR1 is DFQATT and CDR2 is SNEGSKA (reference sequence). The CDR3 extends over 15 amino acids. The CDR3 DNA follows: TGCAGTGCCAGTCGGGGCGCGGGGGGTGACACTGAAGCTTTCTTT. Protein product: CSASRGAGGDTEAFF.

Comment on this clonotype: An end of the junction differs from the germline gene, which may be a read error. The V gene is TRBV14, the J gene TRBJ2-3; D may be TRBD1 or TRBD2 (5 bases each). Germline V gene lookup returns CDR1 SGHDN and CDR2 FVKESK. This CDR3 has 16 residues. The CDR3 DNA is TGTACCAGCAGTTCGGGGCAGGCTCATAGCACAGATACGCAGTATTTT. This gives the protein CTSSSGQAHSTDTQYF.

In this sample, this clonotype turned up a few times. V and J are TRBV7-2 and TRBJ1-4; 8 bases are a match to TRBD1. The germline V gene has CDR1 SGHTA and CDR2 FQGNSA. J was trimmed by 6 bases and V by 1 base; bases with no gene match: 4. This CDR3 spans 15 amino acids. The CDR3 reads CASSLGDRRDEKLFF. In DNA, the CDR3 is TGTGCCAGCAGCTTAGGGGACAGGAGGGATGAAAAACTGTTTTTT. Based on the CDR3 plus reference TRBV7-2 and TRBJ1-4, the full variable domain is GAGVSQSPSNKVTEKGKDVELRCDPISGHTALYWYRQSLGQGLEFLIYFQGNSAPDKSGLPSDRFSAERTGGSVSTLTIQRTQQEDSAVYLCASSLGDRRDEKLFFGSGTQLSVL.

About this clonotype: This sequence may be a read error, since a much larger clone differs from it by one base. The chain joins TRBV10-1 to TRBJ2-1, with D hard to call. The CDR3 covers 15 residues. Per germline, CDR1 WNHNN and CDR2 SYGVQD (reference sequence). CDR3 amino acids: CASSTRTRAYNGQFF. For the CDR3, the DNA is TGCGCCAGCAGCACTCGGACCCGAGCCTACAATGGGCAGTTCTTC.

The rearrangement uses TRBV10-3 and TRBJ1-1, with D possibly matching TRBD1 (6 bases). Trimming pared 7 bases from V and 4 bases from J, leaving 16 bases between. The CDR3 spans 14 residues. The germline V gene encodes CDR1 ENHRY and CDR2 SYGVKD. In DNA, the CDR3 is TGTGCCATCATGGGACAATTCGGGAGCACTGAAGCTTTCTTT. As protein: CAIMGQFGSTEAFF.

In its sample, this clonotype was seen many times. The chain recombines TRBV2 with TRBJ1-5, with D maybe TRBD1 (6 bases). This CDR3 spans 15 amino acids. The germline gives CDR1 SNHLY, CDR2 FYNNEI. Trimming pared 6 bases from V and 3 bases from J, leaving 15 bases between. The CDR3 region is CASRAGARSNQPQHF. The CDR3 bases are TGTGCCAGCAGGGCAGGGGCCCGATCCAATCAGCCCCAGCATTTT.

This clonotype was recorded a few times. V usage is TRBV12-3 or TRBV12-4 and J usage is TRBJ1-3; D is ambiguous. V lost 3 bases and J 4 bases, leaving 7 bases between the germline ends. The CDR3 totals 13 residues. DNA for the CDR3: TGTGCCAGCAGTTTGGAGATGGGAAACACCATATATTTT. The encoded protein is CASSLEMGNTIYF.

The chain uses TRBV3-1 and TRBJ1-1, with TRBD1 identical over 7 bases. Germline CDR1 and CDR2: LGHDT and YNNKEL (reference sequence). The CDR3 has 13 amino acids. V shed 6 bases, J shed 3 bases, and the junction held 4 bases outside the gene matches. CDR3 bases: TGTGCCAGCAGACGAGGGACAGACACTGAAGCTTTCTTT. This translates into CASRRGTDTEAFF.

Ten or more counts support this clonotype. A junction end diverges from the germline sequence, so it may reflect a read error. The V gene is TRBV10-3, the J gene TRBJ1-6; tentative D call: TRBD1 (6 bases). This CDR3 comprises 14 residues. Per the germline V gene, CDR1 is ENHRY and CDR2 is SYGVKD. CDR3 sequence: CASSDIQGTSPLHF. The CDR3 coding sequence is TGTGCCAGCAGTGACATCCAGGGGACATCACCCCTCCACTTT.

This clonotype was counted only a few times. The gene calls are TRBV5-6 and TRBJ2-7; D call uncertain. Germline loops: CDR1 SGHDT, CDR2 YYEEEE. This CDR3 has 14 residues. The V gene lost 1 base and the J gene lost 0 bases, with 8 bases spanning the gap. The CDR3 reads CASSLTVSSYEQYF. The CDR3 DNA is TGTGCCAGCAGCTTGACAGTGAGCTCCTACGAGCAGTACTTC.